In its sample, the clone carrying this T cell receptor beta chain was seen many times. The antigen is unknown. As for time point: pre-sensitization, week 0. Indicated treatment: therapeutic diphenylcyclopropenone sensitization with weekly scalp DPC. Germline CDR1 is SGHTA and CDR2 is FQGNSA. With 0 bases removed from V and 4 bases from J, the gap between germline ends came to 13 bases. The CDR3 has 15 residues. TCRdb re-called the RACE reads with MiXCR, one entry per CDR3 protein. This sample carries some 250,000 distinct CDR3 sequences, about 7.7% of them seen once, and the ten largest clones take less than 1.5%. This record belongs to a study of human T cells and chemical hapten exposure. Study information: Sensitization was performed using 2% DPC on an approximately 2 cm by approximately 2 cm upper inner arm skin site. Study conclusions and caveats: Once DPC sensitization occurred, TCRs above 1 in 1000 frequency showed no change.

The sequence was collected from a young man with alopecia areata. Some clones in this sample may be carry-over from other donors' samples. This rearrangement joins TRBV7-2 to TRBJ2-7; D unresolved. Sequences were derived from whole blood, sampled in connection with sensitization to the hapten diphenylcyclopropenone (DPC). The chain's CDR3 is CASSLARWVEYEQYF. CDR3 coding DNA: TGTGCCAGCAGCTTAGCGCGATGGGTGGAGTACGAGCAGTACTTC. The variable domain in full, with the rest retrieved from reference TRBV7-2 and TRBJ2-7, is GAGVSQSPSNKVTEKGKDVELRCDPISGHTALYWYRQSLGQGLEFLIYFQGNSAPDKSGLPSDRFSAERTGGSVSTLTIQRTQQEDSAVYLCASSLARWVEYEQYFGPGTRLTVT.